The T cell receptor (beta chain) described here comes from a study of cytomegalovirus exposure and HLA in healthy donors. Sequenced by immunoSEQ multiplex PCR; TCRdb stores in-frame clones only, minus some. The sample contains some 59,000 clones, about 92% of which appear only once. This clone was observed a single time. The origin of this receptor is a woman aged 18 to 35 in good health and CMV-seropositive. The sample was PBMCs.

This CDR3 reads CASSQDSSLGASDTQYF. In DNA form, the CDR3 reads TGTGCCAGCAGCCAAGATAGTAGCCTGGGGGCTTCGGATACGCAGTATTTT. The chain combines TRBV4-2 with TRBJ2-3, with D possibly matching TRBD1 (6 bases). The V end was cut by 0 bases, the J end by 6 bases, with 19 bases between. The germline V gene encodes CDR1 LGHNA and CDR2 YNFKEQ. This CDR3 has 17 amino acids.